This is a list of T cell receptor beta chains from one sample in a study of T cell responses to AZD1222 COVID-19 vaccine. Profiled with immunoSEQ multiplex PCR; TCRdb holds only in-frame clones, not every one. The table lists fewer than 140,000 clones, roughly nine tenths of them singletons. Sample: peripheral blood, taken on day 0 of AZD1222 vaccination. These receptors all stem from an adult in good health. The CDR3 runs from the conserved cysteine through the conserved F or W. Expanded clones get a size class; other rows say once, few or many, or leave the size out.

J,V,size,CDR3
TRBJ2-1,TRBV4-1,.,CASSRNLGGTIYNEQFF
TRBJ1-3,TRBV5-6,.,CASSLGISGNTIYF
TRBJ1-5,TRBV12-3/TRBV12-4,.,CASREASQPQHF
TRBJ2-6,TRBV28,.,CASRSGIAGANVLTF
TRBJ1-6,TRBV2,.,CASTREIGSPLHF
TRBJ2-7,TRBV20-1,once,CSASRGYEQYF
TRBJ2-4,TRBV5-4,.,CASSLVGTQKNIQYF
TRBJ2-3,TRBV5-1,few,CASSLRTSTDTQYF
TRBJ1-2,TRBV20-1,.,CSARENSGYTF
TRBJ2-1,TRBV7-3,.,CASSLSSGFYNEQFF
TRBJ1-2,TRBV4-2,.,CASSQGDRDVYTF
TRBJ2-5,TRBV3-1/TRBV3-2,.,CASSQFETQYF
TRBJ2-4,TRBV29-1,.,CSVKTGDFGIQYF
TRBJ1-1,TRBV9,.,CASSVAGTTEAFF
TRBJ1-1,TRBV5-1,.,CASSAGQMNTEAFF
TRBJ2-2,TRBV4-1,.,CASSQDGRRSSTGELFF
TRBJ1-4,TRBV7-2,.,CASSSRGGTNEKLFF
TRBJ2-7,TRBV19,once,CASSTDRGLEQYF
TRBJ2-2,TRBV28,.,CASSFRISGGTGELFF
TRBJ2-7,TRBV6-6,.,CASSQPEDLGEQYF
TRBJ2-1,TRBV7-3,.,CASSLRGVSSVGSYNEQFF
TRBJ2-1,TRBV19,.,CASSSGFYYNEQFF
TRBJ2-3,TRBV6-5,.,CASSRTGVRDTQYF
TRBJ2-1,TRBV5-6,.,CASSLSQSSSYNEQFF
TRBJ2-7,TRBV6-5,.,CASSRASSYEQYF
TRBJ2-7,TRBV19,.,CASSPTLARYEQYF
TRBJ1-1,TRBV5-1,.,CASSAPGGGRTEAFF
TRBJ1-4,TRBV2,medium-sized,CASRGQGNEKLFF
TRBJ2-1,TRBV28,.,CASSLRNEQFF
TRBJ2-1,TRBV7-9,.,CASSPNRIYSYNEQFF
TRBJ1-4,TRBV6-5,few,CASSYRPRADEKLFF
TRBJ2-1,TRBV28,.,CASSYRGHEQFF
TRBJ2-7,TRBV27,.,CASSLSTTNSYEQYF
TRBJ2-1,TRBV3-1/TRBV3-2,.,CASSHGGYEQFF
TRBJ1-2,TRBV2,.,CASRGQGAVGYTF
TRBJ1-2,TRBV6-5,.,CASTTPRDTNYGYTF
TRBJ2-1,TRBV13,.,CASSLGLAGLNEQFF
TRBJ2-3,TRBV12-3/TRBV12-4,.,CASSPASDTQYF
TRBJ2-1,TRBV7-3,few,CASSLPGTYNEQFF
TRBJ2-3,TRBV29-1,.,CSVVTSGRIGPQYF
TRBJ1-4,TRBV2,.,CASRAGETNEKLFF
TRBJ1-4,TRBV10-3,.,CAISEGQINEKLFF
TRBJ1-1,TRBV6-5,few,CASMAGAALNTEAFF
TRBJ2-1,TRBV24-1,.,CATSDLPGQASYNEQFF
TRBJ1-2,TRBV6-6,.,CASSPPGPTGGIANYGYTF
TRBJ2-1,TRBV18,.,CASSYSSLQAGDEQFF
TRBJ2-2,TRBV20-1,.,CSASVNTGELFF
TRBJ1-3,TRBV4-2,.,CASSQERNTIYF
TRBJ2-1,TRBV5-6,.,CASSPAVSSYNEQFF
TRBJ2-7,TRBV19,.,CASSIGLAALRTYHEQYF
TRBJ2-1,TRBV9,.,CASSLTGRGVGGEQFF
TRBJ1-2,TRBV6-5,once,CASSYDRGAGGYTF
TRBJ2-6,TRBV10-2,.,CASSESDYSGANVLTF
TRBJ2-3,TRBV25-1,.,CASRASGGDTQYF
TRBJ2-1,TRBV11-2,.,CASSLGGNWTWINNEQFF
TRBJ1-3,TRBV18,.,CASSQRTGGAAGNTIYF
TRBJ2-1,TRBV9,few,CASSADRSLAGSVHDEQFF